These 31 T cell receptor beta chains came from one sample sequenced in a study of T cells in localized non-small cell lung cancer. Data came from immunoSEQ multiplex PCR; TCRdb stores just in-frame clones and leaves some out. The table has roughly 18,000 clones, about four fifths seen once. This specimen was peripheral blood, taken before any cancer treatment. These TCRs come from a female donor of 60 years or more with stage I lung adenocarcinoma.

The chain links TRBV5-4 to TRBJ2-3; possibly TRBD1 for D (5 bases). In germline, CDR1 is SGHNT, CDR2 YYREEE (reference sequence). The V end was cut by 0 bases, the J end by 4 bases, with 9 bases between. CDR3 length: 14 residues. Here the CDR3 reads CASSLEQGSDTQYF. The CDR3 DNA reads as TGTGCCAGCAGCTTGGAGCAGGGCTCAGATACGCAGTATTTT.

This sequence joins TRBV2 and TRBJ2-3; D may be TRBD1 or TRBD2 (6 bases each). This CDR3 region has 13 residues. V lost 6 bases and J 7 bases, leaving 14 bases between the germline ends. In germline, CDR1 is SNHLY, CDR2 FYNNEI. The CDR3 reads CASRGTGANTQYF. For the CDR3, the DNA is TGTGCCAGCAGGGGGACGGGGGCGAATACGCAGTATTTT.

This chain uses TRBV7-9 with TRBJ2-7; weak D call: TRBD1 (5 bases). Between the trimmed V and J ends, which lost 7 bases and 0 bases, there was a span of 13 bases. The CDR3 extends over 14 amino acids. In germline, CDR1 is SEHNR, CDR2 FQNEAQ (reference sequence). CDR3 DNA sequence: TGTGCCAGCACCTCCGGTACAGGCTCCTACGAGCAGTACTTC. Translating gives CASTSGTGSYEQYF.

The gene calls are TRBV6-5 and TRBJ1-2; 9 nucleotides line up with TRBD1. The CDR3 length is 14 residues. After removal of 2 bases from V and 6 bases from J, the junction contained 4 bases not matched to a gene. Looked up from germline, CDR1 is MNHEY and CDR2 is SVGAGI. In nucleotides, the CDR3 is TGTGCCAGCAGTTACAACGGACAGGGGAATGGCTACACCTTC. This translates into CASSYNGQGNGYTF.

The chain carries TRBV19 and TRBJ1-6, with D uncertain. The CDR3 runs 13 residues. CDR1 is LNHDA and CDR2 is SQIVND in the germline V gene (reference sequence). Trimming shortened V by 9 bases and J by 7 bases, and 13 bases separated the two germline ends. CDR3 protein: CASSPEFNSPLHF. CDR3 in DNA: TGTGCCAGCAGCCCAGAGTTCAATTCACCCCTCCACTTT.

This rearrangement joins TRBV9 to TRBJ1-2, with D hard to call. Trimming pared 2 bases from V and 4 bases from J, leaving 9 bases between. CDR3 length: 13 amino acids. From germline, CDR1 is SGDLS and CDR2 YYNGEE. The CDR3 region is CASSVGTSYGYTF. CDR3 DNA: TGTGCCAGCAGCGTCGGCACCAGCTATGGCTACACCTTC. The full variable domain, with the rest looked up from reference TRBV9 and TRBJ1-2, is DSGVTQTPKHLITATGQRVTLRCSPRSGDLSVYWYQQSLDQGLQFLIQYYNGEERAKGNILERFSAQQFPDLHSELNLSSLELGDSALYFCASSVGTSYGYTFGSGTRLTVV.

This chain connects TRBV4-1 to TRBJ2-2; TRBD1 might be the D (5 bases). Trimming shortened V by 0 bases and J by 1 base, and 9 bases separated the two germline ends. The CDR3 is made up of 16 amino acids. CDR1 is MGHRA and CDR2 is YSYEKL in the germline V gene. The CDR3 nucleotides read TGCGCCAGCAGCCAAGAAGGGCAGGGGAACACCGGGGAGCTGTTTTTT. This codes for CASSQEGQGNTGELFF.

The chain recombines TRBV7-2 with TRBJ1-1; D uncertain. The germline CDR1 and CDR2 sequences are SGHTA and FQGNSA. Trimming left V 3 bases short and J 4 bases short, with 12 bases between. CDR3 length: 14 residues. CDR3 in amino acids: CASSFVFGFTEAFF. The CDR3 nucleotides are TGTGCCAGCAGCTTTGTATTTGGTTTCACTGAAGCTTTCTTT.

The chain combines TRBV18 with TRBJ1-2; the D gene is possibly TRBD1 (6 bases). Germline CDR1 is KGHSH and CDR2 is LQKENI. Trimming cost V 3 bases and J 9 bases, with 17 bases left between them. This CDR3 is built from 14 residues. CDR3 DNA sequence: TGTGCCAGCTCACCCTCCGGGACACCGATGAGCTACACCTTC. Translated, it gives CASSPSGTPMSYTF.

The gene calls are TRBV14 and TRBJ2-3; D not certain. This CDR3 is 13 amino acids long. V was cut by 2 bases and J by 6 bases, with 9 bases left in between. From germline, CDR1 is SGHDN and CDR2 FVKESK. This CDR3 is CASSQRPQDTQYF. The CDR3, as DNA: TGTGCCAGCAGCCAAAGACCCCAGGATACGCAGTATTTT. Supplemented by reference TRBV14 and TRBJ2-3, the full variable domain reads EAGVTQFPSHSVIEKGQTVTLRCDPISGHDNLYWYRRVMGKEIKFLLHFVKESKQDESGMPNNRFLAERTGGTYSTLKVQPAELEDSGVYFCASSQRPQDTQYFGPGTRLTVL.

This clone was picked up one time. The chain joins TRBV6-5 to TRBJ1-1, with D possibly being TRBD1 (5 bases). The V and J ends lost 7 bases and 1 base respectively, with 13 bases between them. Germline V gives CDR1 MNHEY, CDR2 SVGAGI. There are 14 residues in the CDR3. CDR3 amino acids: CASTSGQGNTEAFF. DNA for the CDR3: TGTGCCAGCACGTCGGGGCAGGGGAACACTGAAGCTTTCTTT.

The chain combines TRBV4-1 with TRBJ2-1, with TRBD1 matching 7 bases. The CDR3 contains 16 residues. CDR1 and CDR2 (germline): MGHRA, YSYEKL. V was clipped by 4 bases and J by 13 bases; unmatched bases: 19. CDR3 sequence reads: CASSPSNSGQALHQFF. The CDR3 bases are TGCGCCAGCAGCCCTTCAAATTCAGGACAGGCCCTACATCAGTTCTTC.

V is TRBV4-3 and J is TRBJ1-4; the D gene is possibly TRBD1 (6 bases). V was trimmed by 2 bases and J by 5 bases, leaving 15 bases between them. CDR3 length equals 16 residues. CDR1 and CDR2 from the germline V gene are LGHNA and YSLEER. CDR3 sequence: CASSQMFGTFNEKLFF. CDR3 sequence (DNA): TGCGCCAGCAGCCAAATGTTCGGGACATTCAATGAAAAACTGTTTTTT.

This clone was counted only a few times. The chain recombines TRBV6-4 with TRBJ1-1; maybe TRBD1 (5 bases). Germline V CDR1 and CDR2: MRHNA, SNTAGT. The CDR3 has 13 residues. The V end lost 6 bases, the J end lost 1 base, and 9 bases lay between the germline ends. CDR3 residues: CASRQGWNTEAFF. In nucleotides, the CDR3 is TGTGCCAGCAGGCAGGGTTGGAACACTGAAGCTTTCTTT.

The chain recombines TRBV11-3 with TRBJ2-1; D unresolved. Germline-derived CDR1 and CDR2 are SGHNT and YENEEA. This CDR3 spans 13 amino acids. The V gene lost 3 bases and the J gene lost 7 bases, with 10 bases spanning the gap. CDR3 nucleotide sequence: TGTGCCAGCAGCTTTGGGCACCCGAATGAGCAGTTCTTC. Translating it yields CASSFGHPNEQFF. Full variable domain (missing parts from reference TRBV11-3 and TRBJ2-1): EAGVVQSPRYKIIEKKQPVAFWCNPISGHNTLYWYLQNLGQGPELLIRYENEEAVDDSQLPKDRFSAERLKGVDSTLKIQPAELGDSAVYLCASSFGHPNEQFFGPGTRLTVL.

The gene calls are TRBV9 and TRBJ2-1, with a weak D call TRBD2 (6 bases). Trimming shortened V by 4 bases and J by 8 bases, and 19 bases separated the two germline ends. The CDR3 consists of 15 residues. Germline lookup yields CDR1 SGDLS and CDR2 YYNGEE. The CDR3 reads CASSTAGTFSDEQFF. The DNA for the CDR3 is TGTGCCAGCAGCACCGCCGGGACTTTCTCGGATGAGCAGTTCTTC.

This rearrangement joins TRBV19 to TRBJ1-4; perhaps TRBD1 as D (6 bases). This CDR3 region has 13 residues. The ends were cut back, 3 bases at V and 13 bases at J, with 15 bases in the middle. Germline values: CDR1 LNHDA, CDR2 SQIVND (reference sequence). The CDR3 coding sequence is TGTGCCAGTAGTATTCCGGGGGGCGCAGCACTGTTTTTT. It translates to CASSIPGGAALFF.

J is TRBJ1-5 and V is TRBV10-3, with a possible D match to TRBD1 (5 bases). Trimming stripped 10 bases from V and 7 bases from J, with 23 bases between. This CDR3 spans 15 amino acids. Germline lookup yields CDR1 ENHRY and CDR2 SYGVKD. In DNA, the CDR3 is TGTGCCACAGGAGGAATGGGCAGGGAGGACCAGCCCCAGCATTTT. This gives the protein CATGGMGREDQPQHF.

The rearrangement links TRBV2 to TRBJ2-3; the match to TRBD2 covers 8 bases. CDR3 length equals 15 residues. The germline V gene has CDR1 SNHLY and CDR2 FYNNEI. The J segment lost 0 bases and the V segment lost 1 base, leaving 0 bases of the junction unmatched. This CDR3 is CASSEVAGSTDTQYF. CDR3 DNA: TGTGCCAGCAGTGAAGTAGCGGGGAGCACAGATACGCAGTATTTT.

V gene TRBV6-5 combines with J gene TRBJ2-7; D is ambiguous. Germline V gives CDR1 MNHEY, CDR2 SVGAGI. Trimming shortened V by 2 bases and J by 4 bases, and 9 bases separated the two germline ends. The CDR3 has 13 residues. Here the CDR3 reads CASSYAMEYEQYF. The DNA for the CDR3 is TGTGCCAGCAGTTACGCGATGGAATACGAGCAGTACTTC.

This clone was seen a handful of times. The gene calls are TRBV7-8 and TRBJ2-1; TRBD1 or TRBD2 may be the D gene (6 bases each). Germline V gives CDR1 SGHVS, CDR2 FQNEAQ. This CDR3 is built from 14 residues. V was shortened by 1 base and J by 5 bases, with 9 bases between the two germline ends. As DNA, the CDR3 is TGTGCCAGCAGCTTAGGGGGGGCGGACAATGAGCAGTTCTTC. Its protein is CASSLGGADNEQFF. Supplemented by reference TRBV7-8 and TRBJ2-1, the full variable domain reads GAGVSQSPRYKVAKRGQDVALRCDPISGHVSLFWYQQALGQGPEFLTYFQNEAQLDKSGLPSDRFFAERPEGSVSTLKIQRTQQEDSAVYLCASSLGGADNEQFFGPGTRLTVL.

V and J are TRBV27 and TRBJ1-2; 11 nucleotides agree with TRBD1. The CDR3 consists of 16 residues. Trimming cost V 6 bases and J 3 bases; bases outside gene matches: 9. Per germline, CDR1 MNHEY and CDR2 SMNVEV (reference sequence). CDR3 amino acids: CASRGAGTGGHYGYTF. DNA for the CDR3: TGTGCCAGCAGGGGGGCTGGGACAGGGGGACACTATGGCTACACCTTC.

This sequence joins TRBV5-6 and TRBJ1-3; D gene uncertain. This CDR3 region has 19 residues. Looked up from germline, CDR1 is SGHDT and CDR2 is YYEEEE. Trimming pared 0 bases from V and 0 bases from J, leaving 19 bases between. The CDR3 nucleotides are TGTGCCAGCAGCTTGGCTGGGCTACTCGTACTACCCTCTGGAAACACCATATATTTT. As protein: CASSLAGLLVLPSGNTIYF.

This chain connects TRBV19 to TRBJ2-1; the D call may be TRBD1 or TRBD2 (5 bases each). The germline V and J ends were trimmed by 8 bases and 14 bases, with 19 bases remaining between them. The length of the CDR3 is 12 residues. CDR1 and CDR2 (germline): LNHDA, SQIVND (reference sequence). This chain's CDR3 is CASASFSGTKFF. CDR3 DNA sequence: TGTGCCAGTGCATCTTTTTCCGGGACGAAGTTCTTC.

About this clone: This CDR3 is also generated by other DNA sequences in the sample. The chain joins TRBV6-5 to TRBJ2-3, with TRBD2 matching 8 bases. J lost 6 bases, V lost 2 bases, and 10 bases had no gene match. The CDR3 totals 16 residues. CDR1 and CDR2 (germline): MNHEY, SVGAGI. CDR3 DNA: TGTGCCAGCAGTTACGCTCGCGGGGGGAACACGGATACGCAGTATTTT. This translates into CASSYARGGNTDTQYF.

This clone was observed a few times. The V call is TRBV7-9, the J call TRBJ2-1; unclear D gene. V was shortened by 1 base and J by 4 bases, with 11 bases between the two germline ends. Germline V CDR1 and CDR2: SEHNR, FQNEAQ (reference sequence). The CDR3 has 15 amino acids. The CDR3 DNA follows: TGTGCCAGCAGCTTAGGGCAGGTTCGGTACAATGAGCAGTTCTTC. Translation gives CASSLGQVRYNEQFF. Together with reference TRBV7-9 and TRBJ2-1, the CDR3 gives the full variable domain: DTGVSQNPRHKITKRGQNVTFRCDPISEHNRLYWYRQTLGQGPEFLTYFQNEAQLEKSRLLSDRFSAERPKGSFSTLEIQRTEQGDSAMYLCASSLGQVRYNEQFFGPGTRLTVL.

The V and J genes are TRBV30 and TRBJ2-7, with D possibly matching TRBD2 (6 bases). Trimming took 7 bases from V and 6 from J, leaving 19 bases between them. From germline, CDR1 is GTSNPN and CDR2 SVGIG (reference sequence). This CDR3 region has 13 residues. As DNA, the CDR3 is TGTGCCTCAGTTCGGGAGCAAATTGGCGAGCAGTACTTC. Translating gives CASVREQIGEQYF.

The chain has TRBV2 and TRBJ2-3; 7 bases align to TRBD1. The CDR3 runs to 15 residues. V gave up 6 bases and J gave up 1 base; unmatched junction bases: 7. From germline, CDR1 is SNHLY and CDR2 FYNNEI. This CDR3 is CASSDQGQGTDTQYF. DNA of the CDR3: TGTGCCAGCAGCGATCAAGGACAGGGCACAGATACGCAGTATTTT.

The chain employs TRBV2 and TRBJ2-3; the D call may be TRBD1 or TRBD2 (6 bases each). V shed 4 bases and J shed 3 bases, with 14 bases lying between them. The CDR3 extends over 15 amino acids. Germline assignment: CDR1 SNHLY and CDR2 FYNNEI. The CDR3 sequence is CASSAEGGGTDTQYF. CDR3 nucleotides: TGTGCCAGCAGTGCCGAGGGGGGAGGAACAGATACGCAGTATTTT.

CDR3 sequence reads: CASSQTGEGYGYTF. CDR3 nucleotides: TGCGCCAGCAGCCAGACAGGGGAAGGGTATGGCTACACCTTC. This chain links TRBV5-1 with TRBJ1-2; TRBD1 aligns across 8 bases. The length of the CDR3 is 14 residues. The germline gives CDR1 SGHRS, CDR2 YFSETQ. The trim removed 4 bases at V and 5 bases at J, leaving 7 bases unmatched. Complete variable domain (other parts from reference TRBV5-1 and TRBJ1-2): KAGVTQTPRYLIKTRGQQVTLSCSPISGHRSVSWYQQTPGQGLQFLFEYFSETQRNKGNFPGRFSGRQFSNSRSEMNVSTLELGDSALYLCASSQTGEGYGYTFGSGTRLTVV.

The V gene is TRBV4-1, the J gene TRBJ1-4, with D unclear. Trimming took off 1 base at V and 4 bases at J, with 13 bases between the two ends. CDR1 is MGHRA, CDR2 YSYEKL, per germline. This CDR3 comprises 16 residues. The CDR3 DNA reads TGCGCCAGCAGCCAAGGGTCTAACAGAATTAATGAAAAACTGTTTTTT. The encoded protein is CASSQGSNRINEKLFF.